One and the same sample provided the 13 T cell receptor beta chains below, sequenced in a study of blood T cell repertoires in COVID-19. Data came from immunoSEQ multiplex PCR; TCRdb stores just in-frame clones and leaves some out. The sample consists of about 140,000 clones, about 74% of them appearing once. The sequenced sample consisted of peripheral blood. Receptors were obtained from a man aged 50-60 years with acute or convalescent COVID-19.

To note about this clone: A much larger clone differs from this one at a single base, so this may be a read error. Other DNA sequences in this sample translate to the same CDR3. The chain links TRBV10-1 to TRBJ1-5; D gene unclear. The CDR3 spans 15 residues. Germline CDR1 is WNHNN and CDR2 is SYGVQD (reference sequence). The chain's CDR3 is CASTPYLRPNQPQHF. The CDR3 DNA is TGCGCCAGCACCCCTTATCTACGCCCCAATCAACCCCAGCATTTT.

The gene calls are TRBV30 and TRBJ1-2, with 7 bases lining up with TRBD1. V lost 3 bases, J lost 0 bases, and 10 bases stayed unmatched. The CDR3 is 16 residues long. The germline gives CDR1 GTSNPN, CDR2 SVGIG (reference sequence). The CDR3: CAWSDPRDSSNYGYTF. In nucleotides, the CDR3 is TGTGCCTGGAGCGACCCGAGGGACAGCTCTAACTATGGCTACACCTTC.

Here the CDR3 reads CASSLGVAGSSNQPQHF. CDR3 nucleotides: TGTGCCAGCAGCTTAGGGGTGGCAGGCTCAAGCAATCAGCCCCAGCATTTT. The J gene is TRBJ1-5, the V gene TRBV7-6; D not certain. The V end was cut by 1 base, the J end by 1 base, with 14 bases between. The CDR3 has 17 amino acids. Germline-derived CDR1 and CDR2 are SGHVS and FNYEAQ. The full variable domain, in which reference TRBV7-6 and TRBJ1-5 provide the parts outside the CDR3, is GAGVSQSPRYKVTKRGQDVALRCDPISGHVSLYWYRQALGQGPEFLTYFNYEAQQDKSGLPNDRFSAERPEGSISTLTIQRTEQRDSAMYRCASSLGVAGSSNQPQHFGDGTRLSIL.

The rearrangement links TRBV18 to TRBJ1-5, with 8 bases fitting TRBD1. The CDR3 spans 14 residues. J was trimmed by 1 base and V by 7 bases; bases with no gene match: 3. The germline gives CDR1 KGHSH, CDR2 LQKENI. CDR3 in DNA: TGTGCCAGCTGGGCAGGGGGCAGCAATCAGCCCCAGCATTTT. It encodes CASWAGGSNQPQHF.

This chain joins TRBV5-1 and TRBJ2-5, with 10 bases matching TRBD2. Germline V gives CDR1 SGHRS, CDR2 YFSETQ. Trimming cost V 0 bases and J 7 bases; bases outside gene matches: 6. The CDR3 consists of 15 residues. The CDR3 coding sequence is TGCGCCAGCAGCTTGGAAAGCGGGGGGGCGTTGACCCAGTACTTC. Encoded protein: CASSLESGGALTQYF.

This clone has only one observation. CDR3 sequence: CASSLGQGPDGYTF. The CDR3 DNA reads TGCGCCAGCAGCTTGGGACAGGGCCCGGATGGCTACACCTTC. The chain is built from TRBV5-1 and TRBJ1-2, with 7 positions matching TRBD1. The germline V gene has CDR1 SGHRS and CDR2 YFSETQ. This CDR3 has 14 residues. J was trimmed by 6 bases and V by 0 bases; bases with no gene match: 5. The full variable domain, in which reference TRBV5-1 and TRBJ1-2 provide the parts outside the CDR3, is KAGVTQTPRYLIKTRGQQVTLSCSPISGHRSVSWYQQTPGQGLQFLFEYFSETQRNKGNFPGRFSGRQFSNSRSEMNVSTLELGDSALYLCASSLGQGPDGYTFGSGTRLTVV.

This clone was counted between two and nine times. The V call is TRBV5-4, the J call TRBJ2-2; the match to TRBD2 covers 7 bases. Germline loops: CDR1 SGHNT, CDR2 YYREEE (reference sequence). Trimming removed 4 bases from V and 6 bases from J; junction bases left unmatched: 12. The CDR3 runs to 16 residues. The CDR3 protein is CASSPGRSGEPGELFF. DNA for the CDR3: TGTGCCAGCAGCCCCGGCCGGAGCGGGGAGCCCGGGGAGCTGTTTTTT.

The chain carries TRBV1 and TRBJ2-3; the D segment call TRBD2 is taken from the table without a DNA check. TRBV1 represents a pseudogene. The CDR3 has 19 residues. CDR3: CTSSQDSMATSGVGDTQYF. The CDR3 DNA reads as TGCACCAGCAGCCAAGATAGTATGGCGACTAGCGGGGTTGGAGATACGCAGTATTTT.

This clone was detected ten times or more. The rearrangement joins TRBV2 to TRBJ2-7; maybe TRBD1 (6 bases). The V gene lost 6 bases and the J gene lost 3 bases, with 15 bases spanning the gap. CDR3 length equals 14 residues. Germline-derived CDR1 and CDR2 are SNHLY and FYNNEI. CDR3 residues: CASSSGQLNYEQYV. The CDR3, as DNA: TGTGCCAGCAGCTCTGGACAGCTGAACTACGAGCAGTACGTC.

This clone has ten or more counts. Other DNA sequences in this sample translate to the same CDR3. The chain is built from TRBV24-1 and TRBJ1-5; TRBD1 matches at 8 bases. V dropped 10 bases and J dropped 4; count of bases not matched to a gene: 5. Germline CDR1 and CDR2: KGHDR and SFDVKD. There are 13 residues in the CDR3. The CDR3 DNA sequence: TGTGCCACGCAAGACAGGGGTAATCAGCCCCAGCATTTT. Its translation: CATQDRGNQPQHF.

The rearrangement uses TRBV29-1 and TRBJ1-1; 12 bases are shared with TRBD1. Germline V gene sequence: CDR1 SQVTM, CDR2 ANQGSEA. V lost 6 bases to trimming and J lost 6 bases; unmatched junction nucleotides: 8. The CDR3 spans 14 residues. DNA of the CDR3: TGCAGCGTACTCCTGGGACAGGGGGCCGCTGAAGCTTTCTTT. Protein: CSVLLGQGAAEAFF.

The CDR3 DNA reads as TGTGCCAGCAGCCCGCCCTATCACACAGATACGCAGTATTTT. This sequence encodes CASSPPYHTDTQYF. The chain joins TRBV13 to TRBJ2-3, with no clear D. V lost 5 bases, J lost 2 bases, and 11 bases lay in between. The CDR3 runs to 14 residues. CDR1 is PRHDT and CDR2 is FYEKMQ in the germline V gene (reference sequence).

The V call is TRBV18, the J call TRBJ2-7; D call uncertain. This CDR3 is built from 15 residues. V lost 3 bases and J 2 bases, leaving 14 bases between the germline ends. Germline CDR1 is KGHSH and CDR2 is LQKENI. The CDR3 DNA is TGTGCCAGCTCACCTAGGCAGGCTACAACCTACGAGCAGTACTTC. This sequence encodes CASSPRQATTYEQYF.